These 31 T cell receptor beta chains share one sample of origin, sequenced in a study of blood T cell repertoires in COVID-19. Profiling relied on immunoSEQ multiplex PCR, and the TCRdb table lists in-frame clones only, not all of them. The data show a few hundred thousand clones, around 89% seen once. Sequencing used PBMCs or T cells enriched from blood (not recorded which). These receptors were taken from a woman younger than 30 who had recovered from COVID-19.

This CDR3 reads CASSVGGSYGYTF. The CDR3 DNA sequence: TGCGCCAGCAGTGTAGGGGGATCCTATGGCTACACCTTC. The chain combines TRBV10-2 with TRBJ1-2, with D possibly matching TRBD1 (6 bases). CDR1 and CDR2 (germline): WSHSY, SAAADI. The V end lost 4 bases, the J end lost 4 bases, and 10 bases lay between the germline ends. The CDR3 consists of 13 residues.

This chain links TRBV2 with TRBJ2-7, with D perhaps TRBD2 (5 bases). The CDR3 has 15 residues. Germline CDR1 SNHLY, CDR2 FYNNEI. Trimming took off 6 bases at V and 3 bases at J, with 18 bases between the two ends. CDR3 protein: CASSENPRGSYEQYF. The CDR3, as DNA: TGTGCCAGCAGCGAAAACCCAAGAGGGAGCTACGAGCAGTACTTC.

The chain links TRBV6-5 to TRBJ2-7; D not resolved. This CDR3 region has 14 residues. Per germline, CDR1 MNHEY and CDR2 SVGAGI. V was clipped by 5 bases and J by 3 bases, with 14 bases between them. This CDR3 reads CASSPLSSSYEQYF. CDR3 sequence (DNA): TGTGCCAGCAGTCCTCTATCCTCGAGCTACGAGCAGTACTTC.

A single count supports this clone. The chain carries TRBV7-9 and TRBJ2-1, with TRBD2 matching over 8 bases. The germline CDR1 and CDR2 sequences are SEHNR and FQNEAQ (reference sequence). With V trimmed by 3 bases and J by 7 bases, 2 bases remained unmatched. There are 13 residues in the CDR3. CDR3 protein: CASSFRLANEQFF. CDR3 in DNA: TGTGCCAGCAGCTTCAGACTAGCGAATGAGCAGTTCTTC.

The chain links TRBV5-8 to TRBJ1-4; TRBD1 might be the D (5 bases). The germline CDR1 and CDR2 sequences are SGHTS and YDEGEE. With 0 bases removed from V and 2 bases from J, the gap between germline ends came to 8 bases. The CDR3 has 15 amino acids. The CDR3 loop is CASSLEAGTNEKLFF. The CDR3 bases are TGTGCCAGCAGCTTGGAAGCAGGGACTAATGAAAAACTGTTTTTT.

The chain has TRBV7-9 and TRBJ1-5, with no clear D. Trimming left V 0 bases short and J 3 bases short, with 3 bases between. The CDR3 runs 13 residues. The V gene's germline CDR1 is SEHNR and CDR2 FQNEAQ (reference sequence). Here the CDR3 DNA reads TGTGCCAGCAGCTTAGCCAACAATCAGCCCCAGCATTTT. It translates to CASSLANNQPQHF.

V is TRBV18 and J is TRBJ2-5, with D uncertain. V gave up 0 bases and J gave up 7 bases, with 9 bases separating them. CDR3 length equals 13 residues. The V gene's germline CDR1 is KGHSH and CDR2 LQKENI. The CDR3 DNA sequence: TGTGCCAGCTCACCACCGGCCCTTGGGACCCAGTACTTC. The encoded protein is CASSPPALGTQYF.

The CDR3 bases are TGTGCCAGCAGCTTACCCATCGGGGAGACCCAGTACTTC. The encoded protein is CASSLPIGETQYF. The V gene is TRBV7-9, the J gene TRBJ2-5; D gene uncertain. The V and J ends lost 2 bases and 5 bases respectively, with 9 bases between them. Per the germline V gene, CDR1 is SEHNR and CDR2 is FQNEAQ (reference sequence). CDR3 length: 13 amino acids.

The rearrangement uses TRBV6-5 and TRBJ1-6; D remains unclear. The V gene's germline CDR1 is MNHEY and CDR2 SVGAGI. CDR3 length equals 15 residues. V lost 6 bases to trimming and J lost 10 bases, with 19 bases between them. CDR3 sequence: CASRRTEALKSPLHF. The CDR3 nucleotides are TGTGCCAGCAGGCGGACGGAGGCGTTGAAGTCACCCCTCCACTTT.

J is TRBJ2-1 and V is TRBV18; TRBD2 matches 10 bases. With V trimmed by 5 bases and J by 3 bases, 19 bases remained unmatched. CDR1 is KGHSH and CDR2 is LQKENI in the germline V gene. CDR3 length: 20 amino acids. The CDR3 spells CASSGLPGQFSGGNYNEQFF. Written as DNA, the CDR3 is TGTGCCAGCTCAGGGCTCCCGGGACAATTTAGCGGGGGGAACTACAATGAGCAGTTCTTC.

The chain links TRBV7-8 to TRBJ1-2, with no clear D. The germline V and J ends were trimmed by 1 base and 7 bases, with 13 bases remaining between them. CDR1 is SGHVS, CDR2 FQNEAQ, per germline. The CDR3 is 14 residues long. CDR3 sequence: CASSLGSSQVGYTF. For the CDR3, the DNA is TGTGCCAGCAGCTTAGGATCTTCCCAGGTTGGCTACACCTTC.

The chain employs TRBV7-9 and TRBJ1-2; 7 bases fit TRBD1. Per the germline V gene, CDR1 is SEHNR and CDR2 is FQNEAQ (reference sequence). V trimming: 5 bases; J trimming: 7 bases; junction bases outside the gene matches: 1. The CDR3 runs 11 residues. CDR3 loop: CASSGQAGYTF. CDR3 coding DNA: TGTGCCAGCAGCGGACAGGCTGGCTACACCTTC.

The rearrangement joins TRBV29-1 to TRBJ2-1, with D possibly TRBD1 on 6 matching bases. The CDR3 runs 10 residues. V was shortened by 5 bases and J by 7 bases, with 6 bases between the two germline ends. From germline, CDR1 is SQVTM and CDR2 ANQGSEA. The CDR3 loop is CSVRGNEQFF. Written as DNA, the CDR3 is TGCAGCGTTAGGGGGAATGAGCAGTTCTTC.

The chain employs TRBV12-3 or TRBV12-4 and TRBJ1-5, with D possibly being TRBD1 (6 bases). Trimming pared 11 bases from V and 6 bases from J, leaving 17 bases between. This CDR3 spans 13 amino acids. CDR3 loop: CASEGGLGQPQHF. CDR3 in DNA: TGTGCCTCTGAGGGGGGGCTTGGTCAGCCCCAGCATTTT.

The chain has TRBV27 and TRBJ2-3, with 8 bases aligning to TRBD2. CDR3 size: 15 residues. The trim removed 7 bases at V and 4 bases at J, leaving 10 bases unmatched. The germline CDR1 and CDR2 sequences are MNHEY and SMNVEV (reference sequence). The CDR3, as DNA: TGTGCCAGCATTCCCGGGGGGGCAATCGCAGATACGCAGTATTTT. Translated, it gives CASIPGGAIADTQYF.

The V call is TRBV6-2 or TRBV6-3, the J call TRBJ1-2, with a weak D call TRBD1 (5 bases). The CDR3 is made up of 15 amino acids. CDR1 and CDR2 from the germline V gene are MNHEY and SVGEGT. Trimming cost V 0 bases and J 5 bases, with 13 bases left between them. CDR3 coding DNA: TGTGCCAGCAGTTACTCGAGCGGGGCCCTTTATGGCTACACCTTC. It is translated as CASSYSSGALYGYTF.

This chain joins TRBV5-6 and TRBJ2-7; D is unresolved. The CDR3 is 13 amino acids. V lost 4 bases to trimming and J lost 2 bases, with 10 bases between them. Germline CDR1 and CDR2: SGHDT and YYEEEE. For the CDR3, the DNA is TGTGCCAGCAGCCTATCTAGGACCTACGAGCAGTACTTC. Translating it yields CASSLSRTYEQYF.

This chain uses TRBV18 with TRBJ2-2; D unclear. Trimming left V 3 bases short and J 0 bases short, with 14 bases between. Germline-derived CDR1 and CDR2 are KGHSH and LQKENI. CDR3 length equals 17 residues. The CDR3 DNA follows: TGTGCCAGCTCACCGGCGCAGCTAGTTACGAACACCGGGGAGCTGTTTTTT. This sequence encodes CASSPAQLVTNTGELFF.

The chain employs TRBV2 and TRBJ2-4; TRBD1 might be the D (6 bases). The CDR3 runs to 13 residues. V shed 9 bases and J shed 7 bases, with 16 bases lying between them. Germline V gives CDR1 SNHLY, CDR2 FYNNEI. DNA for the CDR3: TGTGCCAGAGGGGGAGAGGGATCGAACATTCAGTACTTC. Translated, it gives CARGGEGSNIQYF.

CDR3 amino acids: CASSVTGISLEKLFF. The CDR3 nucleotides read TGTGCCAGCAGTGTAACAGGAATAAGTTTAGAAAAACTGTTTTTT. The rearrangement uses TRBV2 and TRBJ1-4; possibly TRBD1 for D (5 bases). V was cut by 4 bases and J by 8 bases, with 17 bases left in between. Looked up from germline, CDR1 is SNHLY and CDR2 is FYNNEI. The CDR3 length is 15 residues. Filled out from reference TRBV2 and TRBJ1-4, the complete variable domain reads EPEVTQTPSHQVTQMGQEVILRCVPISNHLYFYWYRQILGQKVEFLVSFYNNEISEKSEIFDDQFSVERPDGSNFTLKIRSTKLEDSAMYFCASSVTGISLEKLFFGSGTQLSVL.

The rearrangement uses TRBV30 and TRBJ1-2; TRBD1 matches 9 bases. The length of the CDR3 is 15 residues. Germline CDR1 is GTSNPN and CDR2 is SVGIG (reference sequence). After removal of 5 bases from V and 6 bases from J, the junction contained 13 bases not matched to a gene. In nucleotides, the CDR3 is TGTGCCTGGGACGAAAGTAGGGACAGGGTGGATGGCTACACCTTC. It encodes CAWDESRDRVDGYTF.

The V call is TRBV7-2, the J call TRBJ1-2; no reliable D call. Germline V gene data show CDR1 as SGHTA and CDR2 as FQGNSA. The V end was cut by 2 bases, the J end by 4 bases, with 11 bases between. This CDR3 spans 14 amino acids. CDR3 sequence (DNA): TGTGCCAGCAGCTTATCGGAGGCGAGCTATGGCTACACCTTC. This codes for CASSLSEASYGYTF.

V gene TRBV6-5 combines with J gene TRBJ1-3; no reliable D call. This CDR3 contains 15 residues. Germline V lookup: CDR1 MNHEY, CDR2 SVGAGI. The V end lost 4 bases, the J end lost 0 bases, and 10 bases lay between the germline ends. CDR3 in amino acids: CASSLGGFSGNTIYF. CDR3 nucleotides: TGTGCCAGCAGTTTGGGAGGATTCTCTGGAAACACCATATATTTT.

The genes are TRBV27 and TRBJ2-7; D gene ambiguous. The CDR3 is 15 amino acids. Germline values: CDR1 MNHEY, CDR2 SMNVEV (reference sequence). V was shortened by 4 bases and J by 0 bases, with 13 bases between the two germline ends. The CDR3 DNA reads TGTGCCAGCAGTTCCCTTCTAACGCGCTCCTACGAGCAGTACTTC. Protein sequence: CASSSLLTRSYEQYF.

J is TRBJ1-1 and V is TRBV27; the D is unclear. With 7 bases removed from V and 1 base from J, the gap between germline ends came to 10 bases. This CDR3 spans 13 amino acids. CDR1 is MNHEY and CDR2 is SMNVEV in the germline V gene (reference sequence). The chain's CDR3 is CASKGSRNTEAFF. The CDR3 DNA sequence: TGTGCCAGCAAAGGTAGCAGGAACACTGAAGCTTTCTTT.

This sequence joins TRBV6-2 or TRBV6-3 and TRBJ1-3, with D unclear. CDR1 is MNHEY and CDR2 is SVGEGT in the germline V gene. The V end was cut by 2 bases, the J end by 0 bases, with 5 bases between. The CDR3 contains 14 residues. The CDR3 spells CASSYSYSGNTIYF. The CDR3 DNA reads as TGTGCCAGCAGTTACAGCTACTCTGGAAACACCATATATTTT.

In this sample, this clone turned up once. This rearrangement joins TRBV19 to TRBJ2-5; TRBD1 agrees at 10 bases. The CDR3 has 15 residues. V shed 9 bases and J 0 bases; nucleotides not matched to a gene: 7. The V gene's germline CDR1 is LNHDA and CDR2 SQIVND (reference sequence). The CDR3 DNA follows: TGTGCCAGCCGACCGGGACAGGGGTACCAAGAGACCCAGTACTTC. Amino acids: CASRPGQGYQETQYF.

This rearrangement joins TRBV3-1 (or the pseudogene TRBV3-2) to TRBJ2-7; TRBD1 might be the D (6 bases). The V gene lost 4 bases and the J gene lost 6 bases, with 10 bases spanning the gap. The CDR3 spans 12 residues. Germline-derived CDR1 and CDR2 are LGHDT and YNNKEL (reference sequence). CDR3 sequence (DNA): TGTGCCAGCAGCCCATTACAGGGCGAGCAGTACTTC. This codes for CASSPLQGEQYF.

This clone was found once. This sequence joins TRBV7-8 and TRBJ1-4; D call uncertain. Germline loops: CDR1 SGHVS, CDR2 FQNEAQ. This CDR3 is built from 16 residues. V gave up 1 base and J gave up 4 bases, with 13 bases separating them. CDR3 nucleotide sequence: TGTGCCAGCAGCTTAGGGCCGGGAAGAAATAATGAAAAACTGTTTTTT. Translation gives CASSLGPGRNNEKLFF.

In its sample, this clone was seen once. The V call is TRBV6-8, the J call TRBJ1-4, with a weak D call TRBD1 (5 bases). V shed 7 bases and J shed 5 bases, with 14 bases lying between them. CDR1 MNHGY and CDR2 SAAAGT come from the germline V gene. The CDR3 contains 14 residues. CDR3 sequence: CASTFPDTNEKLFF. Written as DNA, the CDR3 is TGTGCCAGCACGTTTCCGGACACCAATGAAAAACTGTTTTTT.

The V gene is TRBV28, the J gene TRBJ1-1; maybe TRBD1 (5 bases). The CDR3 covers 15 residues. Germline CDR1 MDHEN, CDR2 SYDVKM. Between the trimmed V and J ends, which lost 2 bases and 3 bases, there was a span of 13 bases. The CDR3 DNA reads TGTGCCAGCAGTTTAACGCGGGGCTTATACACTGAAGCTTTCTTT. Its translation: CASSLTRGLYTEAFF.